The clone carrying this T cell receptor beta chain was counted only a few times. Its antigen is undetermined. TCRdb's table, derived via immunoSEQ multiplex PCR, lists solely in-frame clones and lacks some. The sample lists roughly 120,000 clones; around nine tenths were seen once. The data are from a study of cytomegalovirus exposure and HLA in healthy donors. Broader study findings: Later, an analysis found that TCR clusters from the first cohort tended to co-occur in the roughly 120 validation repertoires. In vitro assays verified that a few CMV-associated chains recognized CMV antigens specifically.

From germline, CDR1 is MDHEN and CDR2 SYDVKM. The ends lost 8 bases at V and 7 bases at J; junction bases unmatched: 12. The CDR3 sequence is 14 residues long. This chain links TRBV28 with TRBJ2-7; 9 bases agree with TRBD1. The specimen was PBMCs. The sequence was collected from a man aged 25 to 40 in good health and CMV-seronegative. The chain's CDR3 is CASSRDRVLGEQYF. The CDR3 bases are TGTGCCAGCTCCCGGGACAGGGTACTCGGGGAGCAGTACTTC.